A selection of T cell receptor beta chains follows, all from one sample in a study of technical replicates of blood from four donors. The repertoire was sequenced with immunoSEQ multiplex PCR; TCRdb's copy has only in-frame clones and lacks some. The repertoire holds 45,000 to 50,000 clones, with 92% as singletons. Material: PBMCs. These TCRs come from a human donor in good health. Some clones in this sample may be carry-over from other donors' samples. Both conserved end residues are part of each CDR3. The order of the fields is clone size, D gene, J gene, V gene, CDR3 protein, CDR3 DNA. A D gene is named only where the DNA matches it firmly. Size tells how often a clone was seen (once, few, many) or the class of an expanded clone, and some rows leave it out.

- TRBD2 TRBJ2-5 TRBV6-1 CASSWTSGGKTQYF TGTGCCAGCAGTTGGACTAGCGGGGGCAAGACCCAGTACTTC
- - TRBJ1-1 TRBV2 CASRPASGRANEAFF TGTGCCAGCAGGCCCGCCTCGGGCAGGGCTAATGAAGCTTTCTTT
once TRBD1 TRBJ2-7 TRBV27 CASKSGTGDEQYF TGTGCCAGCAAGTCCGGGACAGGGGACGAGCAGTACTTC
- TRBD1 TRBJ2-7 TRBV5-6 CASSAGQGPVYEQYF TGTGCCAGCAGCGCGGGACAGGGGCCAGTCTACGAGCAGTACTTC
- TRBD1 TRBJ1-5 TRBV6-6 CASSSSTRQGPVTQHF TGTGCCAGCAGTTCCTCAACACGACAGGGGCCCGTAACCCAGCATTTT
- TRBD2 TRBJ2-2 TRBV11-3 CASSWGGATTGELFF TGTGCCAGCAGCTGGGGAGGGGCTACCACCGGGGAGCTGTTTTTT
- - TRBJ1-3 TRBV6-1 CASSRGAGNTIYF TGTGCCAGCAGCAGGGGCGCAGGAAACACCATATATTTT
- - TRBJ2-5 TRBV15 CATSRDSGETQYF TGTGCCACCAGCAGAGATTCGGGGGAGACCCAGTACTTC
- - TRBJ2-7 TRBV2 CASAGNYEQYF TGTGCCAGTGCGGGTAACTACGAGCAGTACTTC
- - TRBJ2-5 TRBV29-1 CSVDGGLGSMDQYF TGCAGCGTTGATGGGGGACTGGGGTCAATGGACCAGTACTTC
- TRBD2 TRBJ2-3 TRBV6-4 CASSDSPGGGATDTQYF TGTGCCAGCAGTGACTCCCCGGGCGGGGGGGCGACAGATACGCAGTATTTT
- - TRBJ2-3 TRBV6-5 CASREPGLTDTQYF TGTGCCAGCAGGGAACCGGGACTGACAGATACGCAGTATTTT
- - TRBJ1-1 TRBV5-1 CASSLGPLNTEAFF TGCGCCAGCAGCTTGGGTCCTCTGAACACTGAAGCTTTCTTT
- - TRBJ1-1 TRBV19 CASSPGLIHTEAFF TGTGCCAGTAGTCCCGGACTGATTCACACTGAAGCTTTCTTT
- TRBD1 TRBJ2-1 TRBV29-1 CSVEGGQASSEQFF TGCAGCGTTGAAGGGGGACAGGCGTCGTCTGAGCAGTTCTTC
- TRBD1 TRBJ1-2 TRBV30 CAWDRGKNYGYTF TGTGCCTGGGACAGGGGGAAAAACTATGGCTACACCTTC
- - TRBJ2-5 TRBV5-6 CASSLAQGVETQYF TGTGCCAGCAGCTTGGCACAGGGCGTGGAGACCCAGTACTTC
- - TRBJ2-7 TRBV5-3 CARTGQSEQYF TGTGCCAGAACCGGACAGAGCGAGCAGTACTTC
- TRBD1 TRBJ2-7 TRBV10-3 CAIKGQSSSYEQYF TGTGCCATCAAGGGACAGTCTTCGAGCTACGAGCAGTACTTC
- - TRBJ1-4 TRBV5-1 CASSGSSGSGATNEKLFF TGCGCCAGCAGCGGTTCTTCAGGGTCGGGAGCAACTAATGAAAAACTGTTTTTT
once - TRBJ2-3 TRBV30 CASNPKLAQGTDTQYF TGTGCCTCTAATCCGAAGTTGGCACAGGGCACAGATACGCAGTATTTT
- TRBD2 TRBJ2-2 TRBV19 CASSIGLAGEWTGELFF TGTGCCAGTAGTATTGGACTAGCGGGAGAATGGACCGGGGAGCTGTTTTTT
- TRBD1 TRBJ1-5 TRBV6-5 CASSGGGTGWEPQHF TGTGCCAGCAGCGGGGGAGGGACAGGCTGGGAGCCCCAGCATTTT
once TRBD1 TRBJ1-6 TRBV27 CASRMRQGGNSPLHF TGTGCCAGCAGAATGAGACAGGGGGGTAATTCACCCCTCCACTTT
- TRBD2 TRBJ2-7 TRBV2 CASSEGAGGRFYEQYF TGTGCCAGCAGTGAAGGAGCGGGGGGGCGTTTCTACGAGCAGTACTTC
- TRBD2 TRBJ2-2 TRBV10-3 CALSASGGNGELFF TGTGCCCTTTCGGCGAGCGGGGGGAACGGGGAGCTGTTTTTT
- - TRBJ2-7 TRBV2 CASRSTETYEQYF TGTGCCAGCAGATCCACAGAGACCTACGAGCAGTACTTC
- - TRBJ1-6 TRBV5-1 CASSLEVTENSPLHF TGCGCCAGCAGCTTGGAAGTGACGGAGAATTCACCCCTCCACTTT
- - TRBJ2-3 TRBV5-6 CASSFPGSSTDTQYF TGTGCCAGCAGCTTCCCGGGATCAAGCACAGATACGCAGTATTTT
- TRBD2 TRBJ2-1 TRBV7-2 CASSLVVLAGANEQFF TGTGCCAGCAGCTTAGTAGTACTAGCGGGAGCCAATGAGCAGTTCTTC
- TRBD1 TRBJ2-6 TRBV19 CASSGHPGTGSSGANVLTF TGTGCCAGTAGTGGGCACCCCGGGACAGGGTCCTCTGGGGCCAACGTCCTGACTTTC
- - TRBJ1-5 TRBV4-2 CASGPQGSSNQPQHF TGTGCCAGCGGACCACAGGGAAGTAGCAATCAGCCCCAGCATTTT
- - TRBJ2-3 TRBV6-1 CASSENFPPSQYF TGTGCCAGCAGTGAAAACTTTCCCCCCTCGCAGTATTTT
- - TRBJ2-5 TRBV7-9 CASSSLKLVQETQYF TGTGCCAGCAGCTCACTTAAACTAGTGCAAGAGACCCAGTACTTC
- - TRBJ2-2 TRBV5-4 CASSRQGTGELFF TGTGCCAGCAGCAGACAAGGTACCGGGGAGCTGTTTTTT
- - TRBJ2-3 TRBV7-2 CASSLRRAVKDTQYF TGTGCCAGCAGCCTGAGGAGGGCGGTTAAAGATACGCAGTATTTT
once - TRBJ2-7 TRBV6-5 CASSTVRGEQYF TGTGCCAGCAGTACCGTTAGGGGGGAGCAGTACTTC
- TRBD2 TRBJ2-7 TRBV5-4 CASSLKASGYEQYF TGTGCCAGCAGCTTGAAGGCTAGCGGCTACGAGCAGTACTTC
- TRBD1 TRBJ2-6 TRBV5-4 CASSPPGQGRRGANVLTF TGTGCCAGCAGCCCTCCGGGACAGGGACGACGAGGGGCCAACGTCCTGACTTTC
once - TRBJ2-7 TRBV4-2 CASSQVSLSREQYF TGTGCCAGCAGCCAAGTGAGCCTTTCGAGGGAGCAGTACTTC
- TRBD2 TRBJ2-2 TRBV19 CASSKLAGGPETGELFF TGTGCCAGTAGTAAGCTAGCGGGGGGGCCGGAGACCGGGGAGCTGTTTTTT